This T cell receptor (beta chain) was sequenced during a study of shared clonotypes between healthy human individuals. Turning to the study itself: The cohort comprised a couple of women and a few men. Their ages spanned 18 to 49 years.

Study-wide findings and caveats: The naive CD4 repertoires of several donors were compared, and roughly 5% of clonotypes were shared. Estimated clonotype richness was generally higher in naive than memory subsets.

Naive CD8 cells lacked CD45RO, underwent positive selection for CCR7 and left out terminally differentiated effector memory CD45RA+ cells. Trimming at V came to 3 bases and at J to 1 base, leaving 2 bases not matched to a gene. The CDR3 runs to 15 residues. Germline V gene sequence: CDR1 LGHNA, CDR2 YSLEER. Deep level was the assay's run setting. Libraries were prepared by immunoSEQ multiplex PCR; TCRdb keeps only in-frame clonotypes and omits some of them. Among roughly 2,000,000 clones, 90% to 95% were seen once, and the ten largest hold more than 1.5%. As for this clone: Its target is not known.

The sample consisted of naive CD8+ T cells from PBMCs. This receptor was identified in a man younger than 30 in good health. Some clones in this sample may be carry-over from other donors' samples. The gene calls are TRBV4-3 and TRBJ2-3; 9 bases match TRBD2. CDR3 region: CASSHRTSGTDTQYF. In nucleotides, the CDR3 is TGCGCCAGCAGCCACAGGACTAGCGGCACAGATACGCAGTATTTT.